This paragraph covers one T cell receptor beta chain sequence. Its specific antigen is unknown. CDR1 and CDR2 were assigned from the germline V gene (reference sequence) as LNHDA and SQIVND. Here V drops 2 bases and J drops 4 bases, and the junction holds 5 bases not matched to any gene. Its CDR3 holds 16 amino acids, cysteine through phenylalanine. Only the CDR3 DNA is retained, 48 bases long and in frame from the first base. This record belongs to a study of cytomegalovirus exposure and HLA in healthy donors (dated by TCRdb to about 2017). In the study overall: An earlier analysis of approximately 640 of the donors reported approximately 300 Gb of sequence data and some 120 million unique TCR beta sequences from 150 million to 200 million T cells. Across around 400 genotyped donors of the cohort, an average of approximately 240,000 unique TCR beta nucleotide sequences per donor were sequenced, and approximately 17% of those sequences were non-productive. Donor age, sex, ethnicity and CMV serostatus were collected together with the repertoire data. The study aimed to test whether signatures of past pathogen exposure could be identified by cataloging public T cell receptors. To study patterns of TCR occurrence, a later analysis re-analyzed previously published TCR beta repertoires from around 700 donors and added high-resolution HLA genotyping. All discovery cohort repertoires had been generated using a single sequencing platform. An earlier analysis of around 540 of the donors applied high-throughput TCR beta sequencing to assess whether each TCR beta V gene segment acted as functional or pseudogenic. A later genetic analysis took genome-wide SNP genotypes for about 55% of the 666 donors and used that subset as a discovery cohort. A separate validation cohort of 100 to 150 different subjects was used in addition to the roughly 620-subject first cohort. Roughly 310 gigabases of sequencing data and approximately 93 million unique TCR sequences were included in an early release covering 550 to 650 HLA-typed donors. Both class I and class II loci were covered by HLA typing, at four-digit resolution. Typing coverage differed by locus: A, B, C, DRB1 and DQB1 were typed in about 620-630 donors, DQA1 in about 500, DPA1 in some 610, and DPB1 in approximately 450. Using immunosequencing, the study profiled T cell repertoires from fewer than 850 subjects and related those repertoires to cytomegalovirus serostatus. The later analysis used no new phenotypic data to find candidate immune exposures, relying instead on TCR beta sequences and their occurrence across donors. Five DR-DQ haplotypes were handled as single units for association and clustering because linkage in the cohort was strong. Of the roughly 390 genotyped donors, approximately 80% fell in the genetic ancestry cluster associated with self-reported Caucasian donors. The study combined high-throughput TCR immunosequencing, statistical association of individual TCRs with disease status, and machine learning to predict cytomegalovirus infection status.

The cohort consisted of hundreds of healthy bone marrow donors. At the time of sampling, every cohort member was nominally healthy, though immune exposures that went unrecorded were likely present. The donor was CMV seronegative and was included in the group of a few hundred seronegative cohort members. Each donor provided a peripheral blood sample, and peripheral blood mononuclear cells were used for TCR beta sequencing. Genomic DNA extraction from the blood cell samples was performed with the Qiagen DNeasy Blood Extraction Kit. Library method: the immunoSEQ multiplex PCR assay. For the multiplex PCR, a mixture combining 60 forward primers for TCR Vbeta segments and 13 reverse primers for TCR Jbeta segments was used. The CDR3 region of rearranged TCR beta genes was amplified from genomic DNA by a multiplex PCR assay. The amplified TCR beta libraries were sequenced on the Illumina HiSeq System as 87-base-pair reads. Per the source publication's procedure: A later analysis counted approximately 74 million unique TCR beta chains across the 550 to 800 repertoires, and some 12 million of these chains were shared by at least two donors. To remove PCR and sequencing errors, raw reads were error-corrected and collapsed into unique sequences using a nearest-neighbor algorithm that merged closely related sequences. V, D and J gene segments were assigned by aligning CDR3 sequences to IMGT reference sequences. For a sequence to be retained, at least a six-nucleotide match to both a V gene segment and a J gene segment was required. Rearrangements were classified as productive when the CDR3 lacked stop codons and remained in frame with V and J, and all other rearrangements were classified as non-productive. Following IMGT convention, CDR3 was defined as the stretch from the second conserved V-encoded cysteine up to the conserved J-encoded phenylalanine. The earlier analysis of more than 450 of the donors excluded sequences that lacked an unambiguous match to a single V gene segment. An earlier analysis of fewer than 650 of the donors classified V segments as functional when productive rearrangements were above 56.7% and as segregating when the standard deviation between donors was above 5%. A statistical classification framework was built to diagnose cytomegalovirus status from the catalog of TCR beta chain sequences. In a later analysis, TCR nucleotide sequences were compared against IMGT/GENE-DB human TR gene sequences so that V and J genes could be assigned. A later analysis assigned CDR3 sequences and most-parsimonious VDJ recombination scenarios with the TCRdist pipeline. In a later analysis, each TCR beta chain was defined by its CDR3 amino acid sequence together with its V-gene family, and reads without a unique V-gene family were excluded. In a later analysis, around 650 highly shared, low-generation-probability nucleotide sequences were removed to address suspected cross-contamination and a sequencing artifact. In a later analysis, a clonal expansion index for each public chain was calculated from normalized within-repertoire ranks of inferred template counts. Generation probabilities in a later analysis came from a VDJ recombination model fitted to out-of-frame rearrangements, and those results were checked against IGoR. In a later analysis, hypergeometric tests were used to score TCR-TCR, TCR-HLA and TCR-CMV co-occurrence, with a repertoire-size bias correction applied to TCR pairs. False discovery rates were estimated in a later analysis by permuting HLA or CMV assignments 20 times. In a later analysis, co-occurring TCRs were grouped using DBSCAN, with TCRdist sequence similarity added in when clustering inside HLA-allele-positive subsets. Co-occurrence clustering excluded repertoires with fewer than 30,000 or more than 120,000 public chains, plus five with anomalous nucleotide sharing. TCRdb provides this immuneACCESS table in a form limited to in-frame rearrangements. Some clones are lacking; in checked studies, under half of them reflect an unresolved V gene, and why the rest are absent is not known. V and J calls and clone size are as listed in that table; D and trimming were resolved from the DNA. This sample's table lists 45,000 to 60,000 clones. Less than 2.5% of the sample goes to the ten largest clones.

The study at large found these results: According to a later genetic analysis, donors in an Asian-associated ancestry cluster had fewer N-insertions in productive TCRs than the approximately 650-donor mean. Most TCR sequences were seen in very few donors, while some public TCRs were found in many individuals. A later analysis found that TCR association rates varied across HLA loci, with DRB1 alleles showing the most associated TCRs and HLA-C alleles the fewest. A further reported finding was that TCR beta sequences accurately predicted the HLA-A and HLA-B alleles for most subjects in the first cohort. Some IMGT-functional V segments, including TRBV6-2 and TRBV6-3, could not be told apart with the 87-base-pair reads, so those segments were excluded. Broadly in line with IMGT annotations, most TCR beta V segments showed up in productive rearrangements about 87% or about 30% of the time in an earlier analysis of 587 of the donors. An association between a missense DCLRE1C variant and V-gene and J-gene trimming of TCR beta chains was found in a later genetic analysis and replicated in an independent cohort. The study gave a list of about 150 TCR beta chains associated with cytomegalovirus. In vitro tests confirmed that a few of the cytomegalovirus-associated TCR beta chains recognize cytomegalovirus antigens. A later analysis associated about 17,000 TCR beta sequences with specific HLA alleles at a false discovery rate of 0.05. Linkage disequilibrium might explain the correlated functional status among segregating V segments, but an unknown experimental factor could not be excluded. Compared with equally common non-associated chains, HLA-associated TCR beta chains in a later analysis were more clonally expanded and had lower generation probabilities. The presence/absence analyses assumed that sequencing depth was roughly uniform across donors, and that assumption may not be true. Strong co-occurrence of HLA alleles, especially DR and DQ, made assigning TCR associations to individual alleles difficult. Cytomegalovirus status was reported to be diagnosed by the classifier with high specificity and sensitivity in both the original and validation cohorts. Because HLA typing was missing for some donors at each locus, association tests included only the typed subset. According to a later analysis, most CMV-associated TCR beta chains appeared to be HLA-restricted, and the HLA associations seemed to be driven largely by CMV exposure. The authors suggested that the approach could potentially be generalized to other disease states and immunological phenotypes. The earlier analysis of about 600 of the donors excluded fewer than 20 rarely observed V segments, including chromosome 9 orphons, because counts were too low. The only immune exposure information available for the cohort was CMV serostatus. A group of highly shared sequence variants was considered likely to be a technical artifact of the sequencing pipeline. Several of the top co-occurrence clusters appeared to be linked to parvovirus B19, influenza, CMV and Epstein-Barr virus, according to a later analysis. In this cohort, only TCR beta chains were sequenced, and detectable features were limited by the absence of alpha or paired-chain data.

The chain is assembled from TRBV19 and TRBJ1-1, and TRBD1 aligns with 12 junction nucleotides. The sample consisted of PBMCs. The clonotype was recovered from a female donor in good health and CMV-seronegative. The base sequence is TGTGCCAGTAGTATACAGGGACAGGGGGCGGCCACTGAAGCTTTCTTT. Its translation is CASSIQGQGAATEAFF.